These 10 T cell receptor beta chains came from one sample sequenced in a study of metastatic and nonmetastatic thyroid tumors. TCRdb called clones again from the PCR reads with MiXCR. Seen here are about 45,000 clones, roughly 3.1% observed once, and the top ten hold approximately 10%. Every patient was untreated before thyroid surgery. Material: blood. These receptors all stem from a female donor with papillary thyroid cancer or a benign thyroid nodule (not recorded which). Some clones in this sample may be carry-over from other donors' samples.

The rearrangement joins TRBV5-1 to TRBJ2-2; TRBD2 matches 7 bases. The trim removed 10 bases at V and 6 bases at J, leaving 12 bases unmatched. The CDR3 is made up of 14 amino acids. Germline V lookup: CDR1 SGHRS, CDR2 YFSETQ. The CDR3 DNA reads as TGCGCCGGTAGCTCCGCGGGAGCCCCCGGGGAGCTGTTTTTT. This translates into CAGSSAGAPGELFF.

On this clone: Since a much larger clone is just one base distant, this may be a read error. The CDR3 sequence: CVSGRGTGLNGYTF. In DNA form, the CDR3 reads TGTGTCAGCGGGAGAGGGACAGGGCTTAATGGCTACACCTTC. The chain has TRBV28 and TRBJ1-2; 9 positions match TRBD1. CDR3 length: 14 residues. CDR1 MDHEN and CDR2 SYDVKM come from the germline V gene.

The genes are TRBV5-1 and TRBJ1-3; D remains ambiguous. Germline CDR1 and CDR2: SGHRS and YFSETQ. With 0 bases removed from V and 4 bases from J, the gap between germline ends came to 5 bases. The length of the CDR3 is 13 residues. CDR3 sequence: CASSLGSGNTIYF. The CDR3 DNA reads TGCGCCAGCAGCTTGGGTAGCGGAAACACCATATATTTT.

At least ten counts were recorded for this clone. A read error may explain this, as a much larger clone is one base away. It is likely a read error, because the conserved phenylalanine at the end of the CDR3 is missing. This chain uses TRBV4-1 with TRBJ2-7; 7 bases match TRBD1. The CDR3 has 17 amino acids. Germline CDR1 is MGHRA and CDR2 is YSYEKL. Losses at the gene ends were 0 bases for V and 5 bases for J; bases not matched to a gene: 13. The chain's CDR3 is CASSQDLAGGPRDEQYL. The CDR3 DNA sequence: TGCGCCAGCAGCCAAGATTTGGCAGGGGGTCCTCGGGACGAGCAGTACCTC.

The sample holds many counts of this clone. The CDR3 nucleotides are TGTGCCAGCAGCTTAAGTGGGGGGGGGGTGGCGCAGTATTTT. This sequence encodes CASSLSGGGVAQYF. This chain connects TRBV7-6 to TRBJ2-3, with 7 positions matching TRBD2. The CDR3 runs 14 residues. Germline CDR1 reads SGHVS; CDR2 reads FNYEAQ. The V gene end was trimmed by 2 bases and the J gene end by 10 bases; junction bases not matched to a gene: 9.

The CDR3 loop is CASSRLRDGGNQPQHF. DNA of the CDR3: TGTGCCAGCAGCCGGTTGAGGGATGGGGGCAATCAGCCCCAGCATTTT. The genes are TRBV5-8 and TRBJ1-5; D is undetermined. Per the germline V gene, CDR1 is SGHTS and CDR2 is YDEGEE. V was clipped by 4 bases and J by 2 bases, with 16 bases between them. This CDR3 has 16 amino acids.

This clone was counted between two and nine times. The chain is built from TRBV6-4 and TRBJ2-3, with TRBD2 matching over 9 bases. CDR1 is MRHNA and CDR2 is SNTAGT in the germline V gene. This CDR3 contains 14 residues. Trimming took 6 bases from V and 4 from J; bases not matched to a gene: 5. DNA of the CDR3: TGTGCCAGCAGCCCAGCGGGAGGAGCAGATACGCAGTATTTT. It specifies CASSPAGGADTQYF.

This clone was counted many times. The chain couples TRBV20-1 to TRBJ2-3; 8 nucleotides align to TRBD2. This CDR3 is built from 15 residues. The germline V gene encodes CDR1 DFQATT and CDR2 SNEGSKA (reference sequence). The junction had 9 bases not matched to a gene; V was cut back by 2 bases and J by 5 bases. The CDR3 here is CSARPDGRVLDTQYF. For the CDR3, the DNA is TGCAGTGCTAGACCGGACGGGAGGGTACTAGATACGCAGTATTTT.

Many counts were recorded for this clone. The chain uses TRBV5-5 and TRBJ2-5, with a possible D match to TRBD1 (7 bases). Germline-derived CDR1 and CDR2 are SGHKS and YYEKEE (reference sequence). V lost 4 bases, J lost 5 bases, and 15 bases lay in between. The CDR3 is 14 residues long. The DNA of the CDR3 is TGTGCCAGCAGCAAACAGGGGACTTACGAGACCCAGTACTTC. It is translated as CASSKQGTYETQYF.

This clone counts as medium-sized. This chain links TRBV11-1 with TRBJ2-2; D is unresolved. Germline V CDR1 and CDR2: SGHAT, FQDESV (reference sequence). Between the trimmed V and J ends, which lost 1 base and 0 bases, there was a span of 9 bases. There are 16 residues in the CDR3. CDR3 coding DNA: TGTGCCAGCAGCTTAGGGGCCGGCCCGAACACCGGGGAGCTGTTTTTT. This codes for CASSLGAGPNTGELFF. The full variable domain, in which reference TRBV11-1 and TRBJ2-2 provide the parts outside the CDR3, is EAEVAQSPRYKITEKSQAVAFWCDPISGHATLYWYRQILGQGPELLVQFQDESVVDDSQLPKDRFSAERLKGVDSTLKIQPAELGDSAMYLCASSLGAGPNTGELFFGEGSRLTVL.